One and the same sample provided the 32 T cell receptor beta chains below, sequenced in a study of blood T cell repertoires in COVID-19. The repertoire was sequenced with immunoSEQ multiplex PCR; TCRdb's copy has only in-frame clones and lacks some. The profile shows 320,000 or so clones, about 87% of them singletons. The specimen was PBMCs or T cells enriched from blood (not recorded which). These receptors all come from a young man who had recovered from COVID-19.

V and J are TRBV14 and TRBJ1-1; D remains unclear. Between the trimmed V and J ends, which lost 0 bases and 5 bases, there was a span of 16 bases. CDR1 and CDR2 from the germline V gene are SGHDN and FVKESK. This CDR3 has 16 residues. Here the CDR3 reads CASSQEGGRRRTEAFF. The CDR3, as DNA: TGTGCCAGCAGCCAAGAGGGAGGTAGGCGGAGGACTGAAGCTTTCTTT.

The chain recombines TRBV19 with TRBJ1-3, with a possible D match to TRBD1 (5 bases). The CDR3 loop spans 17 amino acids. V was trimmed by 2 bases and J by 2 bases, leaving 16 bases between them. Germline V CDR1 and CDR2: LNHDA, SQIVND (reference sequence). CDR3 nucleotide sequence: TGTGCCAGTAGTATAAGGGGCTCCGGCAGGACTGGAAACACCATATATTTT. It yields the protein CASSIRGSGRTGNTIYF.

The CDR3 is CATSDLGRGMAETQYF. The CDR3 DNA reads TGTGCCACCAGTGATTTGGGAAGGGGAATGGCAGAGACCCAGTACTTC. This chain uses TRBV24-1 with TRBJ2-5, with D tentatively TRBD1 (5 bases). The germline CDR1 and CDR2 sequences are KGHDR and SFDVKD. Trimming left V 0 bases short and J 4 bases short, with 14 bases between. The CDR3 has 16 amino acids.

The chain carries TRBV20-1 and TRBJ1-1, with a possible D match to TRBD1 (5 bases). Germline lookup yields CDR1 DFQATT and CDR2 SNEGSKA (reference sequence). This CDR3 has 11 residues. Deletions cut 6 bases from V and 12 bases from J, with 17 bases between. The CDR3 protein is CSARSGGGTFF. As DNA, the CDR3 is TGCAGTGCCAGGAGTGGGGGAGGGACTTTCTTT.

The CDR3 protein is CASSLMRSTDTQYF. CDR3 in DNA: TGTGCCAGCAGTTTAATGCGGAGCACAGATACGCAGTATTTT. The rearrangement links TRBV28 to TRBJ2-3; no firm D call. V was cut by 2 bases and J by 0 bases, with 6 bases left in between. This CDR3 is 14 amino acids long. Looked up from germline, CDR1 is MDHEN and CDR2 is SYDVKM.

The V gene is TRBV29-1, the J gene TRBJ1-5; no clear D. The V and J ends lost 4 bases and 6 bases respectively, with 10 bases between them. Germline V CDR1 and CDR2: SQVTM, ANQGSEA. The CDR3 sequence is 12 residues long. The CDR3 nucleotides are TGCAGCGTTGTAACAGCGGGTCAGCCCCAGCATTTT. As protein: CSVVTAGQPQHF.

The V and J genes are TRBV15 and TRBJ2-7, with TRBD1 matching 9 bases. This CDR3 contains 16 residues. V shed 1 base and J 5 bases; nucleotides not matched to a gene: 9. Germline V CDR1 and CDR2: LNHNV, YYDKDF (reference sequence). Here the CDR3 reads CATSRGGWDRDHEQYF. CDR3 in DNA: TGTGCCACCAGCAGAGGAGGGTGGGACAGGGACCACGAGCAGTACTTC.

This clone came up a few times. The chain joins TRBV4-2 to TRBJ2-3; 7 bases align to TRBD2. After removal of 1 base from V and 0 bases from J, the junction contained 4 bases not matched to a gene. The CDR3 is 16 residues long. Germline CDR1 and CDR2: LGHNA and YNFKEQ. CDR3 protein: CASSQGKAGSTDTQYF. For the CDR3, the DNA is TGTGCCAGCAGCCAAGGAAAAGCGGGGAGCACAGATACGCAGTATTTT.

The chain carries TRBV15 and TRBJ2-7, with TRBD2 matching 11 bases. The CDR3 length is 15 residues. Looked up from germline, CDR1 is LNHNV and CDR2 is YYDKDF (reference sequence). V was clipped by 3 bases and J by 7 bases; unmatched bases: 8. The CDR3 spells CATSRRLAGSSEQYF. The CDR3 coding sequence is TGTGCCACCAGCAGGCGACTAGCGGGGTCCTCAGAGCAGTACTTC.

In its sample, this clone was seen once. This sequence joins TRBV2 and TRBJ2-1; D call uncertain. Germline CDR1 and CDR2: SNHLY and FYNNEI. The CDR3 consists of 11 residues. In DNA form, the CDR3 reads TGTGTTGGCGGCGCCGACAATGAGCAGTTCTTC. Its translation: CVGGADNEQFF.

The chain recombines TRBV7-9 with TRBJ2-2, with a possible D match to TRBD1 (6 bases). CDR3 size: 16 residues. V lost 5 bases to trimming and J lost 2 bases, with 15 bases between them. Germline CDR1 and CDR2: SEHNR and FQNEAQ (reference sequence). The DNA of the CDR3 is TGTGCCAGCAGCAGCCCGACAGGTCGTAACACCGGGGAGCTGTTTTTT. Its translation is CASSSPTGRNTGELFF.

The chain uses TRBV9 and TRBJ2-1; no definite D call. The CDR3 extends over 13 amino acids. Germline V lookup: CDR1 SGDLS, CDR2 YYNGEE. Trimming left V 4 bases short and J 10 bases short, with 15 bases between. The CDR3 is CASSPRSPWEQFF. CDR3 DNA sequence: TGTGCCAGCAGCCCCCGTAGCCCTTGGGAGCAGTTCTTC.

The chain carries TRBV5-6 and TRBJ2-1, with 10 nucleotides matching TRBD2. The CDR3 spans 15 residues. V was pared by 2 bases and J by 6 bases, with 5 bases of the junction left unmatched. Germline CDR1 is SGHDT and CDR2 is YYEEEE. This CDR3 reads CASSFSAGGPNEQFF. The DNA of the CDR3 is TGTGCCAGCAGCTTTTCAGCGGGGGGGCCCAATGAGCAGTTCTTC.

This chain links TRBV11-2 with TRBJ1-2; no definite D call. The V and J ends lost 2 bases and 4 bases respectively, with 14 bases between them. This CDR3 has 15 amino acids. The germline CDR1 and CDR2 sequences are SGHAT and FQNNGV. CDR3 sequence: CASSLFAGLSYGYTF. In nucleotides, the CDR3 is TGTGCCAGCAGCTTATTTGCGGGGTTAAGCTATGGCTACACCTTC.

V usage is TRBV5-6 and J usage is TRBJ2-2; TRBD1 matches at 10 bases. Germline V gene sequence: CDR1 SGHDT, CDR2 YYEEEE. The CDR3 spans 17 residues. Trimming cost V 4 bases and J 0 bases; bases outside gene matches: 6. CDR3 sequence reads: CASSRDRGRPNTGELFF. The CDR3 DNA reads as TGTGCCAGCAGCCGGGACAGGGGCAGGCCGAACACCGGGGAGCTGTTTTTT.

For the CDR3, the DNA is TGTGCCAGCAGTTCTAGCGGGGGGTCGTACGAGCAGTACTTC. It encodes CASSSSGGSYEQYF. This chain links TRBV2 with TRBJ2-7; TRBD2 matches at 11 bases. The CDR3 is made up of 14 amino acids. The ends lost 5 bases at V and 4 bases at J; junction bases unmatched: 4. CDR1 is SNHLY, CDR2 FYNNEI, per germline.

The gene calls are TRBV19 and TRBJ1-6, with D maybe TRBD1 (6 bases). With 6 bases removed from V and 2 bases from J, the gap between germline ends came to 17 bases. Germline assignment: CDR1 LNHDA and CDR2 SQIVND (reference sequence). This CDR3 spans 17 amino acids. The CDR3 loop is CASSRGSGATYNSPLHF. CDR3 bases: TGTGCCAGTAGCCGAGGCTCAGGGGCCACCTATAATTCACCCCTCCACTTT.

The J gene is TRBJ1-2, the V gene TRBV11-2; 8 bases map to TRBD1. Germline loops: CDR1 SGHAT, CDR2 FQNNGV. The length of the CDR3 is 14 residues. Germline trimming cut 2 bases from V and 7 bases from J; bases unmatched to any gene: 6. CDR3 loop: CASSLLTGGSGYTF. The CDR3 DNA reads TGTGCCAGCAGCTTATTAACAGGGGGGAGTGGCTACACCTTC. Combining the CDR3 with reference TRBV11-2 and TRBJ1-2 gives the whole variable domain EAGVAQSPRYKIIEKRQSVAFWCNPISGHATLYWYQQILGQGPKLLIQFQNNGVVDDSQLPKDRFSAERLKGVDSTLKIQPAKLEDSAVYLCASSLLTGGSGYTFGSGTRLTVV.

V usage is TRBV28 and J usage is TRBJ2-7, with 7 nucleotides matching TRBD1. J was trimmed by 4 bases and V by 5 bases; bases with no gene match: 8. The CDR3 loop spans 14 amino acids. From germline, CDR1 is MDHEN and CDR2 SYDVKM. The chain's CDR3 is CASSRDRVEYEQYF. In DNA form, the CDR3 reads TGTGCCAGCAGTCGTGACAGGGTTGAGTACGAGCAGTACTTC.

The chain recombines TRBV4-2 with TRBJ2-6; D call uncertain. Germline V CDR1 and CDR2: LGHNA, YNFKEQ. The CDR3 is made up of 18 amino acids. The V end lost 0 bases, the J end lost 0 bases, and 12 bases lay between the germline ends. The CDR3 sequence is CASSQDARYFSGANVLTF. The CDR3 coding sequence is TGTGCCAGCAGCCAAGACGCCAGGTACTTCTCTGGGGCCAACGTCCTGACTTTC.

The rearrangement joins TRBV28 to TRBJ2-7; 9 bases are shared with TRBD1. Germline values: CDR1 MDHEN, CDR2 SYDVKM. The V and J ends lost 5 bases and 5 bases, in that order; junction bases with no gene match: 10. The CDR3 has 15 residues. CDR3 sequence (DNA): TGTGCCAGCAGTCCTATTCACAGGGGGCGGGACGAGCAGTACTTC. It codes for CASSPIHRGRDEQYF.

The chain carries TRBV5-1 and TRBJ1-1; possible D gene TRBD1, 6 bases. CDR1 and CDR2 from the germline V gene are SGHRS and YFSETQ. CDR3 size: 16 residues. V gave up 0 bases and J gave up 1 base, with 13 bases separating them. The CDR3 spells CASSLGAGAKNTEAFF. CDR3 sequence (DNA): TGCGCCAGCAGCTTGGGGGCAGGGGCCAAGAACACTGAAGCTTTCTTT.

The chain has TRBV5-4 and TRBJ2-6; a weak D match, TRBD1 (6 bases). V was trimmed by 0 bases and J by 3 bases, leaving 13 bases between them. In germline, CDR1 is SGHNT, CDR2 YYREEE (reference sequence). The CDR3 covers 17 residues. CDR3 sequence: CASSLEGGIFGANVLTF. CDR3 in DNA: TGTGCCAGCAGCTTGGAAGGGGGAATCTTTGGGGCCAACGTCCTGACTTTC.

The rearrangement uses TRBV28 and TRBJ2-7, with D possibly TRBD1 on 5 matching bases. The germline V and J ends were trimmed by 1 base and 3 bases, with 22 bases remaining between them. The CDR3 covers 18 residues. Per the germline V gene, CDR1 is MDHEN and CDR2 is SYDVKM. CDR3 in amino acids: CASSLLSASRESGYEQYF. The CDR3 DNA sequence: TGTGCCAGCAGTTTATTATCCGCCTCCAGGGAATCGGGCTACGAGCAGTACTTC.

This clone was recorded only once. The genes are TRBV18 and TRBJ2-3; a possible D gene is TRBD2 (6 bases). Germline assignment: CDR1 KGHSH and CDR2 LQKENI. Trimming cost V 3 bases and J 0 bases, with 10 bases left between them. The CDR3 spans 15 residues. DNA for the CDR3: TGTGCCAGCTCACCCGGACGGGGGAGCACAGATACGCAGTATTTT. It is translated as CASSPGRGSTDTQYF. Supplemented by reference TRBV18 and TRBJ2-3, the full variable domain reads NAGVMQNPRHLVRRRGQEARLRCSPMKGHSHVYWYRQLPEEGLKFMVYLQKENIIDESGMPKERFSAEFPKEGPSILRIQQVVRGDSAAYFCASSPGRGSTDTQYFGPGTRLTVL.

The chain joins TRBV12-5 to TRBJ2-1; a weak D match, TRBD2 (5 bases). The CDR3 runs 13 residues. The V end lost 0 bases, the J end lost 8 bases, and 8 bases lay between the germline ends. The germline V gene has CDR1 LGHNT and CDR2 FRNRAP. The CDR3 region has the DNA TGTGCTAGTGGTTTGGTAGGGAGAGATGAGCAGTTCTTC. Its protein is CASGLVGRDEQFF.

As for this clone: The sample carries other DNA sequences with the same CDR3. The chain combines TRBV28 with TRBJ1-2; 7 nucleotides align to TRBD1. Trimming took 4 bases from V and 2 from J; bases not matched to a gene: 4. This CDR3 region has 14 residues. The V gene's germline CDR1 is MDHEN and CDR2 SYDVKM. The CDR3 DNA sequence: TGTGCCAGCAGTTGGACAGGTGGCAACTATGGCTACACCTTC. Translating gives CASSWTGGNYGYTF.

This clone was seen just once. The chain links TRBV27 to TRBJ1-2, with 9 bases identical to TRBD1. Per germline, CDR1 MNHEY and CDR2 SMNVEV (reference sequence). The CDR3 length is 12 residues. V lost 10 bases and J lost 3; bases outside the gene matches: 3. The CDR3 bases are TGTGCCACCCGGACAGGGGACTATGGCTACACCTTC. Its translation: CATRTGDYGYTF.

Here the CDR3 DNA reads TGTGCCAGCAGAATACAGGGTGGGGTGGGGGAAAAACTGTTTTTT. Amino acid sequence: CASRIQGGVGEKLFF. The chain carries TRBV2 and TRBJ1-4; the D gene is possibly TRBD1 (6 bases). V was cut by 6 bases and J by 8 bases, with 19 bases left in between. This CDR3 comprises 15 residues. Per the germline V gene, CDR1 is SNHLY and CDR2 is FYNNEI.

This chain links TRBV5-1 with TRBJ1-3, with TRBD1 as a possible D gene (6 bases). This CDR3 comprises 13 residues. V dropped 0 bases and J dropped 8 bases, with 9 bases sitting between them. Germline CDR1 is SGHRS and CDR2 is YFSETQ. CDR3 coding DNA: TGCGCCAGCAGCTTGGAACAGGGCGACACCATATATTTT. Translation gives CASSLEQGDTIYF.

Here the CDR3 DNA reads TGTGCCAGCAGCTTGGGAGCAGGGAACACTGAAGCTTTCTTT. As protein: CASSLGAGNTEAFF. This chain uses TRBV5-4 with TRBJ1-1; D gene uncertain. Per the germline V gene, CDR1 is SGHNT and CDR2 is YYREEE (reference sequence). CDR3 length: 14 residues. V gave up 0 bases and J gave up 1 base, with 7 bases separating them. Based on the CDR3 plus reference TRBV5-4 and TRBJ1-1, the full variable domain is ETGVTQSPTHLIKTRGQQVTLRCSSQSGHNTVSWYQQALGQGPQFIFQYYREEENGRGNFPPRFSGLQFPNYSSELNVNALELDDSALYLCASSLGAGNTEAFFGQGTRLTVV.

The chain carries TRBV9 and TRBJ2-7; D is possibly TRBD1 (6 bases). CDR3 length equals 14 residues. V dropped 4 bases and J dropped 1 base, with 12 bases sitting between them. Looked up from germline, CDR1 is SGDLS and CDR2 is YYNGEE. Here the CDR3 DNA reads TGTGCCAGCAGCCTCAAGGACAGTTCCTACGAGCAGTACTTC. This translates into CASSLKDSSYEQYF.